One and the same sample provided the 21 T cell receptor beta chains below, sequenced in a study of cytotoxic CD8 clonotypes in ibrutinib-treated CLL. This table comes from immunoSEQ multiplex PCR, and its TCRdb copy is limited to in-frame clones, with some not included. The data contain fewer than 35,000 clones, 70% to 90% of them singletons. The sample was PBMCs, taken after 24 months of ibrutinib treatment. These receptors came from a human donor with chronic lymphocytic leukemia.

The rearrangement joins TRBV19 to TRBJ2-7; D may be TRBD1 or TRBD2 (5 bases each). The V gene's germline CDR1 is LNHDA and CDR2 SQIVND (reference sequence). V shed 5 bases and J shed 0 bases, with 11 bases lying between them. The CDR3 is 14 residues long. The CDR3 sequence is CASSRDPSSYEQYF. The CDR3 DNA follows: TGTGCCAGTAGTCGGGACCCGAGCTCCTACGAGCAGTACTTC. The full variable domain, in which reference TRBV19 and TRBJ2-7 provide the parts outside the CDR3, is DGGITQSPKYLFRKEGQNVTLSCEQNLNHDAMYWYRQDPGQGLRLIYYSQIVNDFQKGDIAEGYSVSREKKESFPLTVTSAQKNPTAFYLCASSRDPSSYEQYFGPGTRLTVT.

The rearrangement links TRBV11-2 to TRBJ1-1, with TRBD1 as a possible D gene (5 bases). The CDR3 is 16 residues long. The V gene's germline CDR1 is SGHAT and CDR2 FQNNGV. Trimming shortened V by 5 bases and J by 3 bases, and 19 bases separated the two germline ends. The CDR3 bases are TGTGCCAGCAGCCCGGCCGTGGGGGTGGTATACACTGAAGCTTTCTTT. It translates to CASSPAVGVVYTEAFF.

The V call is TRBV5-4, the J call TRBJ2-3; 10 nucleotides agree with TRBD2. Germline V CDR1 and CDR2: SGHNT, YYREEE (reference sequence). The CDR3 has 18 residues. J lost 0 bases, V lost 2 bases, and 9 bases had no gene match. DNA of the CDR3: TGTGCCAGCAGCTTCCGGGCTAGCGGGGGAACTAGCACAGATACGCAGTATTTT. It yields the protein CASSFRASGGTSTDTQYF.

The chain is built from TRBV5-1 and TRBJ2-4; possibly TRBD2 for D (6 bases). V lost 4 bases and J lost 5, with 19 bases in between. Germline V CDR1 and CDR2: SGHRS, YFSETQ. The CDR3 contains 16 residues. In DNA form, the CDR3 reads TGCGCCAGCAGCCCCGCCGGCTCTAGCGTGGAAAACATTCAGTACTTC. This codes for CASSPAGSSVENIQYF.

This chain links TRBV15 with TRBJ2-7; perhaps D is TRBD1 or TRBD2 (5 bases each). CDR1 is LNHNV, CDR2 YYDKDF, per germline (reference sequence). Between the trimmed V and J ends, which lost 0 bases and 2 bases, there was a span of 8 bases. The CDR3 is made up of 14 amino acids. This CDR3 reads CATSRDPGPYEQYF. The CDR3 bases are TGTGCCACCAGCAGAGATCCGGGGCCCTACGAGCAGTACTTC.

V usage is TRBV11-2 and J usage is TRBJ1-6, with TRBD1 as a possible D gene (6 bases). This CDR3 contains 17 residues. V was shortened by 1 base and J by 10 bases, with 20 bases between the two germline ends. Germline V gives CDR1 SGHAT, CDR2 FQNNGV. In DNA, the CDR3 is TGTGCCAGCAGCTTAGGGGTGGTACAGGGAACCATATCACCCCTCCACTTT. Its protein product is CASSLGVVQGTISPLHF.

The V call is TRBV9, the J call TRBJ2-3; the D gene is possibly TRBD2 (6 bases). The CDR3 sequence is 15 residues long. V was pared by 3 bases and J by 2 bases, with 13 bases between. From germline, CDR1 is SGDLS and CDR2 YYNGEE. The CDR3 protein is CASSDFGGITDTQYF. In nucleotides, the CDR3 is TGTGCCAGCAGCGACTTTGGGGGGATCACAGATACGCAGTATTTT.

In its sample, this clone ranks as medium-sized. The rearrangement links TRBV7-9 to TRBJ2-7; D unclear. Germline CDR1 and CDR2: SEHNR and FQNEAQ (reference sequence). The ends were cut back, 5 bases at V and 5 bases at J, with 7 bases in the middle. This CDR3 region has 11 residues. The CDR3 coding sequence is TGTGCCAGCAGCCCCAATAACGAGCAGTACTTC. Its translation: CASSPNNEQYF.

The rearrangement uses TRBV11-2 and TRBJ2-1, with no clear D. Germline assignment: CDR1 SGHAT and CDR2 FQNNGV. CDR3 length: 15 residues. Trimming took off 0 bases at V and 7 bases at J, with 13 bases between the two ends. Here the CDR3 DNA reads TGTGCCAGCAGCTTAGATCGGGTCGGGCGGAATGAGCAGTTCTTC. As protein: CASSLDRVGRNEQFF.

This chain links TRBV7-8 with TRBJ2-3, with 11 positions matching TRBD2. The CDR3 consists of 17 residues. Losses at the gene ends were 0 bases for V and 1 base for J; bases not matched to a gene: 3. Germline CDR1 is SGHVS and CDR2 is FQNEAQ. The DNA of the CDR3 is TGTGCCAGCAGCTTAGCGCGACTAGCGGGGCGCACAGATACGCAGTATTTT. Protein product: CASSLARLAGRTDTQYF.

CDR3 nucleotide sequence: TGTGCCAGCACGCTGAGTAGCGGGAACCTAGAGACCCAGTACTTC. This gives the protein CASTLSSGNLETQYF. V is TRBV6-1 and J is TRBJ2-5; 8 bases are a match to TRBD2. Trimming cost V 7 bases and J 4 bases; bases outside gene matches: 11. Per germline, CDR1 MNHNS and CDR2 SASEGT. This CDR3 comprises 15 residues.

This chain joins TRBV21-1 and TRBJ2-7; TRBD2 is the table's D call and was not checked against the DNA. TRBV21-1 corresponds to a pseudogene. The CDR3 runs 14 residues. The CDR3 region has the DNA TGTGCCAGCAGCGAAGGAACGACTAGCGACGAGCAGTACTTC. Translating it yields CASSEGTTSDEQYF.

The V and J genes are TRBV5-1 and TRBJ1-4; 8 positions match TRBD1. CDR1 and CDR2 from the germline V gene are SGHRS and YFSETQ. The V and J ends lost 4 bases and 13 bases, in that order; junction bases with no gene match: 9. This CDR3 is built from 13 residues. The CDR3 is CASSAGQGGSLFF. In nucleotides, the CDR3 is TGCGCCAGCAGCGCTGGACAGGGCGGGTCACTGTTTTTT.

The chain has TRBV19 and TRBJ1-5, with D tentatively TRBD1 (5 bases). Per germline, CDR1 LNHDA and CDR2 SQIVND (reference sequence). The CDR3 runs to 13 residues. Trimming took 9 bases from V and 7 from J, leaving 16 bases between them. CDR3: CASTRVDGQPQHF. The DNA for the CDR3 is TGTGCCAGCACCAGGGTTGACGGGCAGCCCCAGCATTTT.

CDR3 coding DNA: TGTGCCAGCAGCCGAGAGACAGCCGGATACGGCTACACCTTC. Protein product: CASSRETAGYGYTF. The V gene is TRBV14, the J gene TRBJ1-2; maybe TRBD1 (5 bases). CDR3 length: 14 amino acids. Trimming removed 4 bases from V and 8 bases from J, with 17 bases in between. Germline V gene sequence: CDR1 SGHDN, CDR2 FVKESK.

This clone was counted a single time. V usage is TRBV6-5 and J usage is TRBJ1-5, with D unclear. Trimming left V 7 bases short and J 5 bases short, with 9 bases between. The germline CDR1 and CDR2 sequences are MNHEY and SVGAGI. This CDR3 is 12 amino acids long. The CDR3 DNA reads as TGTGCCAGCACCAATGGTGATCAGCCCCAGCATTTT. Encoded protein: CASTNGDQPQHF.

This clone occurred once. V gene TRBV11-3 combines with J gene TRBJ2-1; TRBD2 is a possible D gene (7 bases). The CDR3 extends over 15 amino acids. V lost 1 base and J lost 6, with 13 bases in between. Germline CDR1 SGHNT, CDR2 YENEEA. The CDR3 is CASSLGLGGRNEQFF. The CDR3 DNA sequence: TGTGCCAGCAGCTTAGGACTCGGGGGGCGCAATGAGCAGTTCTTC.

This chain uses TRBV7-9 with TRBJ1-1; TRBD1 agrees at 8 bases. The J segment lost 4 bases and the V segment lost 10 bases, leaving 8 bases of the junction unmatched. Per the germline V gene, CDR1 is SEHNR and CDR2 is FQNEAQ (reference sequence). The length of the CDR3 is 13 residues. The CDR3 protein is CAIGQGLATEAFF. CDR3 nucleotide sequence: TGTGCCATCGGACAGGGATTGGCCACTGAAGCTTTCTTT.

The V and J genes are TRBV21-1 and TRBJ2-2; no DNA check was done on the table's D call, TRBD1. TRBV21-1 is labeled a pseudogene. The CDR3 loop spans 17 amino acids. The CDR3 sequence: CASSKAPPGQGTGELFF. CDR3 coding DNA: TGTGCCAGCAGCAAAGCGCCCCCGGGACAGGGGACCGGGGAGCTGTTTTTT.

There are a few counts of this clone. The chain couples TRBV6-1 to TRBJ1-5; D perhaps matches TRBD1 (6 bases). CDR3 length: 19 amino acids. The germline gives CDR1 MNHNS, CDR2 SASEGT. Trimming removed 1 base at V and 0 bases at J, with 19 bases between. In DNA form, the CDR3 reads TGTGCCAGCAGTGAAGAAGCTTGGCAGGGGCTCGTTAGCAATCAGCCCCAGCATTTT. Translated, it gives CASSEEAWQGLVSNQPQHF.

In nucleotides, the CDR3 is TGTGCCGGACAGGGTGTGGACGAGCAGTACTTC. It encodes CAGQGVDEQYF. The V gene is TRBV6-1, the J gene TRBJ2-7, with 8 bases that match TRBD1. Germline V gene lookup returns CDR1 MNHNS and CDR2 SASEGT. This CDR3 contains 11 residues. V trimming: 11 bases; J trimming: 5 bases; junction bases outside the gene matches: 5.